This T cell receptor (beta chain) stems from a study of blood T cells in healthy people across ages. Trimming cost V 5 bases and J 11 bases, with 12 bases left between them. CDR1 and CDR2 (germline): MNHEY, SVGEGT. The CDR3 contains 11 residues. With a J-beta primer mix and a sample-barcoded 5' primer, a second PCR ran roughly 7 to 11 cycles. TCRdb called the 5' RACE reads again in MiXCR, with one record for every CDR3 protein. The table has 600,000 to 1,000,000 distinct CDR3 sequences, approximately 25% seen once. The same specimen was also included in a second study, on T cells of mothers and their children.

The chain is built from TRBV6-2 or TRBV6-3 and TRBJ2-5; tentative D call: TRBD1 (6 bases). The sample was blood. The sequence came from a boy under 18 in good health. As DNA, the CDR3 is TGTGCCAGCAGTCAAGGACAGTGGCAGTACTTC. Its translation is CASSQGQWQYF.